This TCR beta chain was sequenced during a study of yellow fever vaccine responses in identical twins. General study points: Reportedly, twins showed a vaccine T cell response that looked partly convergent and partly personalized.

Worth noting for this clonotype: The antigen remains undetermined.

TCRdb independently ran MiXCR on the RT-PCR reads; one entry per CDR3 protein. The sample yields 14,000 or so distinct CDR3 sequences, around 84% seen once. This specimen consisted of T cells from blood (PBMCs), unsorted or a sorted subset (not recorded which), obtained before or after yellow fever vaccination (not recorded which). The sequence came from a young woman who received the yellow fever vaccine.

CDR3 in DNA: TGTGCCAGCAGCAAAACCGGACGTACAGATACGCAGTATTTT. Its translation is CASSKTGRTDTQYF. The rearrangement links TRBV7-9 to TRBJ2-3; D gene uncertain. Trimming stripped 5 bases from V and 3 bases from J, with 12 bases between. This CDR3 is built from 14 residues. The V gene's germline CDR1 is SEHNR and CDR2 FQNEAQ (reference sequence).